The 10 T cell receptor beta chains below all came from one sample that was sequenced in a study of beta chain features in type 1 diabetes. Isolated RNA was reverse transcribed in full, so expressed TCRB transcripts were sequenced. Assay: immunoSEQ multiplex PCR; the TCRdb copy retains only in-frame clones and omits some. The table includes 200,000 to 250,000 clones, roughly two thirds detected once. The sequencing sample was made of naive CD4+ T cells from blood. The receptor source for this set is a man aged 25 to 40 in good health.

This clone has a handful of counts. The genes are TRBV29-1 and TRBJ2-3; 9 bases map to TRBD1. This CDR3 comprises 14 residues. Germline V gives CDR1 SQVTM, CDR2 ANQGSEA. J lost 4 bases, V lost 6 bases, and 8 bases had no gene match. CDR3 amino acids: CSVPGTGLADTQYF. In DNA form, the CDR3 reads TGCAGCGTGCCTGGGACAGGGCTGGCAGATACGCAGTATTTT.

Only a few counts were recorded for this clone. The chain recombines TRBV15 with TRBJ2-5; a possible D gene is TRBD2 (6 bases). This CDR3 region has 12 residues. Deletions cut 4 bases from V and 5 bases from J, with 8 bases between. Germline loops: CDR1 LNHNV, CDR2 YYDKDF (reference sequence). The CDR3 protein is CATSTSDETQYF. The CDR3, as DNA: TGTGCCACCAGCACTAGCGACGAGACCCAGTACTTC.

This sequence joins TRBV7-9 and TRBJ2-5; 10 bases match TRBD2. Germline V gene data show CDR1 as SEHNR and CDR2 as FQNEAQ (reference sequence). Trimming took 5 bases from V and 3 from J; bases not matched to a gene: 6. The length of the CDR3 is 15 residues. The CDR3 DNA is TGTGCCAGCAGCCTCGGACTAGCGGCAGAAGAGACCCAGTACTTC. It codes for CASSLGLAAEETQYF.

The gene calls are TRBV30 and TRBJ2-3; 8 positions match TRBD1. Germline-derived CDR1 and CDR2 are GTSNPN and SVGIG (reference sequence). Losses at the gene ends were 1 base for V and 0 bases for J; bases not matched to a gene: 3. The CDR3 has 15 residues. This CDR3 reads CAWSGWTGSTDTQYF. The DNA for the CDR3 is TGTGCCTGGAGTGGATGGACAGGGAGCACAGATACGCAGTATTTT. Using reference TRBV30 and TRBJ2-3 for the parts outside the CDR3, the full variable domain is SQTIHQWPATLVQPVGSPLSLECTVEGTSNPNLYWYRQAAGRGLQLLFYSVGIGQISSEVPQNLSASRPQDRQFILSSKKLLLSDSGFYLCAWSGWTGSTDTQYFGPGTRLTVL.

This clone has more than one count but fewer than ten. The chain has TRBV7-2 and TRBJ2-7; 7 positions agree with TRBD2. The CDR3 covers 14 residues. Germline CDR1 and CDR2: SGHTA and FQGNSA. The V and J ends lost 2 bases and 1 base, in that order; junction bases with no gene match: 2. CDR3 in DNA: TGTGCCAGCAGCTTAACCGGGAGGTCCTACGAGCAGTACTTC. Amino acid sequence: CASSLTGRSYEQYF.

The J gene is TRBJ1-6, the V gene TRBV7-2; 7 nucleotides agree with TRBD1. The CDR3 runs to 14 residues. J lost 10 bases, V lost 6 bases, and 9 bases had no gene match. Germline V gives CDR1 SGHTA, CDR2 FQGNSA. The CDR3 region is CASSLEGAGSPLHF. The CDR3 DNA is TGTGCCAGCAGTCTAGAGGGGGCAGGATCACCCCTCCACTTT.

The rearrangement uses TRBV7-2 and TRBJ2-7, with TRBD1 as a possible D gene (7 bases). Germline assignment: CDR1 SGHTA and CDR2 FQGNSA. CDR3 length: 15 amino acids. The germline V and J ends were trimmed by 5 bases and 3 bases, with 17 bases remaining between them. Written as DNA, the CDR3 is TGTGCCAGCAGCCTCCGAGGAGGGGGCGACTACGAGCAGTACTTC. It yields the protein CASSLRGGGDYEQYF.

V usage is TRBV29-1 and J usage is TRBJ2-7; D is undetermined. CDR1 and CDR2 from the germline V gene are SQVTM and ANQGSEA. The length of the CDR3 is 12 residues. The CDR3 DNA reads TGCAGTACGGGCAGCTCACCCTACGAGCAGTACTTC. As protein: CSTGSSPYEQYF.

The genes are TRBV4-2 and TRBJ1-2, with D possibly matching TRBD1 (6 bases). This CDR3 contains 16 residues. The ends were cut back, 2 bases at V and 6 bases at J, with 19 bases in the middle. Per germline, CDR1 LGHNA and CDR2 YNFKEQ. The CDR3 nucleotides are TGTGCCAGCAGCCAACGGGGGGCACAAGGGGAGGATGGCTACACCTTC. This sequence encodes CASSQRGAQGEDGYTF.

The chain combines TRBV2 with TRBJ2-5; 13 bases agree with TRBD2. Unmatched junction bases numbered 3, after V lost 4 bases and J lost 4 bases. This CDR3 is 15 amino acids long. Germline CDR1 reads SNHLY; CDR2 reads FYNNEI. The CDR3 DNA reads as TGTGCCAGCAGTGTCGGGACTAGCGGGGCAGAGACCCAGTACTTC. Translated: CASSVGTSGAETQYF.